These T cell receptor beta chains were read from a single sample in a study of blood T cell repertoires in COVID-19. Measured with immunoSEQ multiplex PCR; TCRdb has only the in-frame clones, and not every one. The sample includes about 190,000 clones, approximately 86% seen only once; the top ten take around 23%. Sample: PBMCs or T cells enriched from blood (not recorded which). These receptors were obtained from a woman between 35 and 50 years old in a cohort exposed to, infected with or recovered from COVID-19 (not recorded which). Both conserved end residues are part of each CDR3. Fields, in order: CDR3 protein, CDR3 DNA, clone size, D gene, V gene, J gene. A D gene is named only where the DNA matches it firmly. Some rows have no size entry. The others give once, few or many, or a class for an expanded clone.

cdr3_aa: CASSSLESYGYTF; cdr3_nt: TGCGCCAGCAGCAGCCTAGAGTCCTATGGCTACACCTTC; clone_size: .; d_call: .; v_call: TRBV5-1; j_call: TRBJ1-2
cdr3_aa: CASSIGQAPSYEQYF; cdr3_nt: TGTGCCAGTAGTATTGGACAGGCCCCGTCCTACGAGCAGTACTTC; clone_size: .; d_call: TRBD1; v_call: TRBV19; j_call: TRBJ2-7
cdr3_aa: CASSLSLAGGGTQYF; cdr3_nt: TGTGCCAGCAGCTTAAGTTTGGCGGGAGGGGGTACGCAGTATTTT; clone_size: once; d_call: TRBD2; v_call: TRBV7-2; j_call: TRBJ2-3
cdr3_aa: CASSSSGRAYNEQFF; cdr3_nt: TGTGCCAGCAGCTCTAGCGGGAGGGCCTACAATGAGCAGTTCTTC; clone_size: .; d_call: TRBD2; v_call: TRBV7-2; j_call: TRBJ2-1
cdr3_aa: CASSQDVVGGYGYTF; cdr3_nt: TGTGCCAGCAGCCAAGATGTTGTGGGGGGGTATGGCTACACCTTC; clone_size: .; d_call: .; v_call: TRBV3-1/TRBV3-2; j_call: TRBJ1-2
cdr3_aa: CASSERLAGGHSYEQYF; cdr3_nt: TGTGCCAGCAGTGAACGACTAGCGGGGGGCCACTCCTACGAGCAGTACTTC; clone_size: .; d_call: TRBD2; v_call: TRBV6-1; j_call: TRBJ2-7
cdr3_aa: CASSFPYRGISNQPQHF; cdr3_nt: TGTGCCAGCAGTTTCCCGTACAGGGGTATTAGCAATCAGCCCCAGCATTTT; clone_size: .; d_call: TRBD1; v_call: TRBV28; j_call: TRBJ1-5
cdr3_aa: CASSQALAGRGTQYF; cdr3_nt: TGCGCCAGCAGCCAAGCTTTAGCGGGACGGGGGACGCAGTATTTT; clone_size: .; d_call: TRBD2; v_call: TRBV4-3; j_call: TRBJ2-3
cdr3_aa: CASSEQRGSYNEQFF; cdr3_nt: TGCGCCAGCAGTGAGCAGCGGGGGTCCTACAATGAGCAGTTCTTC; clone_size: .; d_call: TRBD2; v_call: TRBV10-2; j_call: TRBJ2-1
cdr3_aa: CASSFGDTQYF; cdr3_nt: TGTGCCAGCAGTTTCGGAGATACGCAGTATTTT; clone_size: .; d_call: .; v_call: TRBV12-3/TRBV12-4; j_call: TRBJ2-3
cdr3_aa: CSVEEGARDGYTF; cdr3_nt: TGCAGCGTTGAGGAGGGCGCGCGGGATGGCTACACCTTC; clone_size: .; d_call: .; v_call: TRBV29-1; j_call: TRBJ1-2
cdr3_aa: CASSHREENTEAFF; cdr3_nt: TGTGCCAGCAGTCACCGCGAGGAGAACACTGAAGCTTTCTTT; clone_size: .; d_call: .; v_call: TRBV5-4; j_call: TRBJ1-1
cdr3_aa: CASSSTGVDGYTF; cdr3_nt: TGTGCCAGCAGCTCTACAGGGGTGGATGGCTACACCTTC; clone_size: .; d_call: TRBD1; v_call: TRBV5-5; j_call: TRBJ1-2
cdr3_aa: CASSFGEYFEAFF; cdr3_nt: TGCGCCAGCAGCTTCGGGGAGTATTTTGAAGCTTTCTTT; clone_size: .; d_call: .; v_call: TRBV5-1; j_call: TRBJ1-1
cdr3_aa: CASSAGYEQYF; cdr3_nt: TGTGCCAGCAGCGCCGGGTACGAGCAGTACTTC; clone_size: .; d_call: .; v_call: TRBV11-3; j_call: TRBJ2-7
cdr3_aa: CASSPKDRNTEAFF; cdr3_nt: TGTGCCAGCAGCCCAAAGGACAGGAACACTGAAGCTTTCTTT; clone_size: .; d_call: .; v_call: TRBV4-2; j_call: TRBJ1-1
cdr3_aa: CASSLYTANGNTIYF; cdr3_nt: TGTGCCAGCAGCTTATATACAGCCAATGGAAACACCATATATTTT; clone_size: .; d_call: .; v_call: TRBV7-9; j_call: TRBJ1-3
cdr3_aa: CASSRRDRDSSGANVLTF; cdr3_nt: TGTGCCAGCAGTCGTAGGGACAGGGACTCGTCTGGGGCCAACGTCCTGACTTTC; clone_size: .; d_call: TRBD1; v_call: TRBV6-6; j_call: TRBJ2-6
cdr3_aa: CASSIGTSRKETQYF; cdr3_nt: TGTGCCAGCAGTATCGGGACTAGCAGAAAAGAGACCCAGTACTTC; clone_size: .; d_call: TRBD2; v_call: TRBV6-2/TRBV6-3; j_call: TRBJ2-5
cdr3_aa: CASSQQGRSPLHF; cdr3_nt: TGTGCCAGCAGCCAACAGGGACGGTCACCCCTCCACTTT; clone_size: .; d_call: .; v_call: TRBV28; j_call: TRBJ1-6
cdr3_aa: CASRAYLGGRDTEAFF; cdr3_nt: TGTGCCAGCAGAGCCTATCTAGGAGGGCGGGACACTGAAGCTTTCTTT; clone_size: .; d_call: .; v_call: TRBV2; j_call: TRBJ1-1
cdr3_aa: CASSLLAGPNHRKQYF; cdr3_nt: TGTGCCAGCAGTTTGTTAGCGGGGCCCAACCACAGGAAGCAGTACTTC; clone_size: .; d_call: TRBD2; v_call: TRBV27; j_call: TRBJ2-7